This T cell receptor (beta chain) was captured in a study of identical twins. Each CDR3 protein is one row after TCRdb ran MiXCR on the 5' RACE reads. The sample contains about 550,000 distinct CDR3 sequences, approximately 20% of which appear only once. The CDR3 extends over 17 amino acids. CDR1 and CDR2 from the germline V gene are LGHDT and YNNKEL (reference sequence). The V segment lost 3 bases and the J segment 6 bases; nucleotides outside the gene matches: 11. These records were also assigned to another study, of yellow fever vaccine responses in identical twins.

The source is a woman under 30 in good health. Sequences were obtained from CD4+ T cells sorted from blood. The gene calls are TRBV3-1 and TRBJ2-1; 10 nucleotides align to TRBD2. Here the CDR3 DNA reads TGTGCCAGCAGCCAGGTAGCGGGGGGCCCCCCCCTCAATGAGCAGTTCTTC. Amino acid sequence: CASSQVAGGPPLNEQFF.